The rows below give T cell receptor beta chains drawn from one sample of a study of cytomegalovirus exposure and HLA in healthy donors. TCRdb keeps only in-frame clones here, not all; method: immunoSEQ multiplex PCR. The data contain fewer than 200,000 clones, about 85% of them singletons. The sample taken for sequencing was PBMCs. The source is a man between 25 and 39 years old in good health and CMV-seropositive. Each CDR3 is given with its conserved first and last residue. The D gene is left open where the match is weak. The size of a clone is reported for some rows only, either as once, few or many, or as a class for expanded clones.

j_call: TRBJ2-2; clone_size: NA; v_call: TRBV18; d_call: NA; cdr3_nt: TGTGCCAGCTCACGCACGGGACAGGAGCGACTAGCCGTGAACACCGGGGAGCTGTTTTTT; cdr3_aa: CASSRTGQERLAVNTGELFF
j_call: TRBJ2-1; clone_size: once; v_call: TRBV19; d_call: TRBD2; cdr3_nt: TGTGCCAGTAGCTATCTAGCGGGAGCGAACCATGAGCAGTTCTTC; cdr3_aa: CASSYLAGANHEQFF
j_call: TRBJ2-1; clone_size: few; v_call: TRBV6-5; d_call: NA; cdr3_nt: TGTGCCAGCAGTTACGCGGGGATGGGGCAGTTCTTC; cdr3_aa: CASSYAGMGQFF
j_call: TRBJ1-1; clone_size: NA; v_call: TRBV7-9; d_call: TRBD1; cdr3_nt: TGTGCCAGCAGCTCCGGGACAGGGGAAACTAAAGCTTTCTTT; cdr3_aa: CASSSGTGETKAFF
j_call: TRBJ1-1; clone_size: NA; v_call: TRBV6-5; d_call: TRBD1; cdr3_nt: TGTGCCAGCAGAGCTCCGGACAGGGTTACTGAAGCTTTCTTT; cdr3_aa: CASRAPDRVTEAFF
j_call: TRBJ2-1; clone_size: NA; v_call: TRBV11-2; d_call: TRBD2; cdr3_nt: TGTGCCAGCAGGCTTACTAGCGGGAGAGGCAATGAGCAGTTCTTC; cdr3_aa: CASRLTSGRGNEQFF
j_call: TRBJ2-1; clone_size: NA; v_call: TRBV19; d_call: NA; cdr3_nt: TGTGCCAGTAACCCCCCAAAGGACTGGTCCTACAATGAGCAGTTCTTC; cdr3_aa: CASNPPKDWSYNEQFF
j_call: TRBJ2-1; clone_size: NA; v_call: TRBV25-1; d_call: TRBD2; cdr3_nt: TGTGCCAGCAGTGAATCCCGGACTAGCGGGACCCTCTGGGAGGAGCAGTTCTTC; cdr3_aa: CASSESRTSGTLWEEQFF
j_call: TRBJ2-1; clone_size: NA; v_call: TRBV7-9; d_call: TRBD2; cdr3_nt: TGTGCCAGCAGCTTAGGAGCGACTAGCGGGAGATCCCCTTACAATGAGCAGTTCTTC; cdr3_aa: CASSLGATSGRSPYNEQFF
j_call: TRBJ2-5; clone_size: NA; v_call: TRBV5-4; d_call: TRBD1; cdr3_nt: TGTGCCAGCAGCTTGGAGACAGGGGGCGGAGAGACCCAGTACTTC; cdr3_aa: CASSLETGGGETQYF
j_call: TRBJ2-2; clone_size: NA; v_call: TRBV11-1; d_call: TRBD2; cdr3_nt: TGTGCCAGCAGCTTAGCTTCCGGACTAGCGTCCGGGGAGCTGTTTTTT; cdr3_aa: CASSLASGLASGELFF
j_call: TRBJ2-1; clone_size: NA; v_call: TRBV6-1; d_call: TRBD2; cdr3_nt: TGTGCCAGCAGGGGGAGACTAGCGGGAAGGCAGGAGCAGTTCTTC; cdr3_aa: CASRGRLAGRQEQFF